The clone carrying this T cell receptor beta chain was detected only once. TCRdb keeps only in-frame clones here, not all; method: immunoSEQ multiplex PCR. Counted here are 950,000 to 1,100,000 clones, about 80% occurring once; the ten biggest clones make up approximately 1.3%. The CDR3 spans 14 residues. In germline, CDR1 is KGHSH, CDR2 LQKENI. Trimming shortened V by 2 bases and J by 2 bases, and 7 bases separated the two germline ends. The sample is drawn from a study of shared clonotypes between healthy human individuals. The chain employs TRBV18 and TRBJ1-3, with D unclear. The sequenced sample was memory CD4+ T cells sorted from blood. Subset indicated: CD45RA-negative fraction. The source is a man between 18 and 29 years old in good health. The CDR3 region is CASSPSMTGNTIYF. CDR3 nucleotide sequence: TGTGCCAGCTCACCATCCATGACTGGAAACACCATATATTTT.